This passage covers 20 T cell receptor beta chains from one sample sequenced in a study of T cell responses to AZD1222 COVID-19 vaccine. Sequencing was performed with immunoSEQ multiplex PCR; in TCRdb, only in-frame clones are kept and a portion is missing. The profile covers some 150,000 clones, with about nine tenths appearing a single time and approximately 7.2% taken by the ten largest. The material sequenced was peripheral blood, taken after recovery from COVID-19. The receptors were sampled from an adult who had recovered from COVID-19.

The J gene is TRBJ1-1, the V gene TRBV7-9; weak D call: TRBD1 (6 bases). V lost 2 bases, J lost 5 bases, and 12 bases lay in between. In germline, CDR1 is SEHNR, CDR2 FQNEAQ (reference sequence). The CDR3 is made up of 14 amino acids. CDR3 nucleotides: TGTGCCAGCAGCTTACTTGGGGGCGGGACTGAAGCTTTCTTT. Amino acid sequence: CASSLLGGGTEAFF.

For this clone: The junction differs from germline at one of its ends, possibly a read error. V usage is TRBV13 and J usage is TRBJ1-2; D possibly corresponds to TRBD1 (5 bases). This CDR3 spans 16 amino acids. The germline CDR1 and CDR2 sequences are PRHDT and FYEKMQ (reference sequence). The CDR3 loop reads CAGSSKAGRNNYGYTF. CDR3 DNA: TGTGCCGGCAGCTCGAAGGCAGGGAGAAATAACTATGGCTACACCTTC.

The chain couples TRBV3-1 (or the pseudogene TRBV3-2) to TRBJ1-6; 9 bases agree with TRBD1. This CDR3 has 16 amino acids. The germline CDR1 and CDR2 sequences are LGHDT and YNNKEL (reference sequence). The V and J ends lost 3 bases and 7 bases, in that order; junction bases with no gene match: 7. In nucleotides, the CDR3 is TGTGCCAGCAGCCACTTACCGGGACAGGGAAATTCACCCCTCCACTTT. Translating it yields CASSHLPGQGNSPLHF.

The CDR3 DNA is TGTGCCAGCAGCAGGGGACTAGCGGGGTTAAGCTCCTACAATGAGCAGTTCTTC. It encodes CASSRGLAGLSSYNEQFF. V and J are TRBV5-4 and TRBJ2-1; TRBD2 aligns across 13 bases. CDR1 is SGHNT, CDR2 YYREEE, per germline (reference sequence). The junction had 7 bases not matched to a gene; V was cut back by 4 bases and J by 0 bases. There are 18 residues in the CDR3.

The chain joins TRBV11-2 to TRBJ2-7; 12 bases align to TRBD1. The V and J ends lost 3 bases and 7 bases, in that order; junction bases with no gene match: 4. Per the germline V gene, CDR1 is SGHAT and CDR2 is FQNNGV. The length of the CDR3 is 14 residues. The CDR3 nucleotides read TGTGCCAGCAGCTTTCGGGACAGGGGGCGGGAGCAGTACTTC. Its protein is CASSFRDRGREQYF.

The V and J genes are TRBV27 and TRBJ2-1; D is ambiguous. Germline V CDR1 and CDR2: MNHEY, SMNVEV (reference sequence). Trimming shortened V by 7 bases and J by 4 bases, and 5 bases separated the two germline ends. CDR3 length: 11 amino acids. This CDR3 is CASKVYNEQFF. The CDR3 DNA reads TGTGCCAGCAAGGTATACAATGAGCAGTTCTTC.

There are a few counts of this clone. The chain uses TRBV5-6 and TRBJ2-7; perhaps TRBD1 as D (6 bases). CDR1 is SGHDT and CDR2 is YYEEEE in the germline V gene. V lost 2 bases and J lost 1, with 10 bases in between. This CDR3 region has 14 residues. CDR3 residues: CASSFQGKSYEQYF. The DNA of the CDR3 is TGTGCCAGCAGCTTCCAGGGGAAATCCTACGAGCAGTACTTC.

The chain joins TRBV19 to TRBJ1-5; tentatively, D is TRBD1 (5 bases). V shed 7 bases and J shed 4 bases, with 17 bases lying between them. The CDR3 is 15 amino acids. The V gene's germline CDR1 is LNHDA and CDR2 SQIVND (reference sequence). CDR3: CASTKGTAKNQPQHF. The DNA for the CDR3 is TGTGCCAGTACTAAAGGGACGGCCAAGAATCAGCCCCAGCATTTT.

The chain has TRBV9 and TRBJ2-7; 7 positions match TRBD2. The CDR3 runs 15 residues. V lost 0 bases and J lost 0; bases outside the gene matches: 3. The germline gives CDR1 SGDLS, CDR2 YYNGEE. Here the CDR3 DNA reads TGTGCCAGCAGCGTAGAACCGGGGGGCTCCTACGAGCAGTACTTC. Amino acids: CASSVEPGGSYEQYF.

The V call is TRBV2, the J call TRBJ1-6; 8 nucleotides line up with TRBD1. Germline V gene data show CDR1 as SNHLY and CDR2 as FYNNEI. The CDR3 consists of 14 residues. J was trimmed by 5 bases and V by 7 bases; bases with no gene match: 4. CDR3 in DNA: TGTGCCAGCACAGGGACAGGCCATAATTCACCCCTCCACTTT. Its protein product is CASTGTGHNSPLHF.

Only one count was recorded for this clone. The rearrangement uses TRBV19 and TRBJ2-7; D not resolved. Germline V CDR1 and CDR2: LNHDA, SQIVND (reference sequence). The CDR3 extends over 14 amino acids. V was clipped by 5 bases and J by 3 bases, with 14 bases between them. CDR3 region: CASSPTDGYYEQYF. The CDR3 coding sequence is TGTGCCAGTAGTCCCACGGACGGCTACTACGAGCAGTACTTC.

The chain combines TRBV25-1 with TRBJ2-2, with 8 bases aligning to TRBD1. The germline CDR1 and CDR2 sequences are MGHDK and SYGVNS. V dropped 3 bases and J dropped 0; count of bases not matched to a gene: 3. This CDR3 is 16 amino acids long. The CDR3 reads CASSDPDRANTGELFF. CDR3 nucleotide sequence: TGTGCCAGCAGTGATCCGGACAGGGCGAACACCGGGGAGCTGTTTTTT.

In the case of this clone: Additional DNA sequences in this sample encode the identical CDR3. The J gene is TRBJ2-3, the V gene TRBV9; D gene unclear. Germline V gene lookup returns CDR1 SGDLS and CDR2 YYNGEE. This CDR3 spans 12 amino acids. V was pared by 0 bases and J by 4 bases, with 3 bases between. The CDR3 region has the DNA TGTGCCAGCAGCGTAGGGGCAGATACGCAGTATTTT. It yields the protein CASSVGADTQYF.

This clone was detected only a few times. V gene TRBV7-2 combines with J gene TRBJ2-7; D might be TRBD1 or TRBD2, each matching 5 bases. The germline V and J ends were trimmed by 6 bases and 0 bases, with 15 bases remaining between them. Germline CDR1 and CDR2: SGHTA and FQGNSA. The CDR3 loop spans 15 amino acids. CDR3 nucleotides: TGTGCCAGCAGGTACCGGGACCGGAGCTCCTACGAGCAGTACTTC. Its protein product is CASRYRDRSSYEQYF.

The J gene is TRBJ2-2, the V gene TRBV4-2, with D perhaps matching TRBD1 (5 bases). CDR3 length: 16 residues. Germline V CDR1 and CDR2: LGHNA, YNFKEQ. Trimming cost V 0 bases and J 2 bases, with 10 bases left between them. CDR3 DNA sequence: TGTGCCAGCAGCCAAGAAGGGGTAGTAAACACCGGGGAGCTGTTTTTT. This codes for CASSQEGVVNTGELFF.

The chain links TRBV9 to TRBJ1-6, with D possibly matching TRBD1 (5 bases). The V end lost 3 bases, the J end lost 13 bases, and 17 bases lay between the germline ends. This CDR3 is 14 amino acids long. Germline lookup yields CDR1 SGDLS and CDR2 YYNGEE. CDR3: CASSASETATPLHF. CDR3 DNA: TGTGCCAGCAGCGCTAGCGAGACAGCCACCCCCCTCCACTTT.

V is TRBV3-1 (or the pseudogene TRBV3-2) and J is TRBJ2-6; TRBD1 is a possible D gene (6 bases). The CDR3 sequence is 16 residues long. CDR1 and CDR2 from the germline V gene are LGHDT and YNNKEL (reference sequence). With 4 bases removed from V and 3 bases from J, the gap between germline ends came to 13 bases. The CDR3 DNA reads as TGTGCCAGCAGCCGCAACAGGGCGGATGGGGCCAACGTCCTGACTTTC. Residues: CASSRNRADGANVLTF.

This chain uses TRBV18 with TRBJ2-7, with a possible D match to TRBD1 (5 bases). Germline CDR1 and CDR2: KGHSH and LQKENI. Trimming removed 0 bases at V and 6 bases at J, with 9 bases between. The length of the CDR3 is 13 residues. The CDR3 protein is CASSPPDQGEQYF. CDR3 sequence (DNA): TGTGCCAGCTCACCACCCGATCAGGGCGAGCAGTACTTC.

The chain combines TRBV18 with TRBJ2-1; 16 bases map to TRBD2. The CDR3 covers 17 residues. V trimming: 4 bases; J trimming: 7 bases; junction bases outside the gene matches: 7. Germline V gene lookup returns CDR1 KGHSH and CDR2 LQKENI. The CDR3 DNA reads TGTGCCAGCTCACTCGGGACTAGCGGGAGGGCCGGGAATGAGCAGTTCTTC. As protein: CASSLGTSGRAGNEQFF.

This clone was counted a single time. The chain combines TRBV28 with TRBJ1-5, with D possibly matching TRBD1 (5 bases). The CDR3 covers 13 residues. V lost 6 bases to trimming and J lost 4 bases, with 10 bases between them. Germline V gene lookup returns CDR1 MDHEN and CDR2 SYDVKM. The CDR3 sequence: CASRLDRNQPQHF. The CDR3 coding sequence is TGTGCCAGCAGACTCGACAGAAATCAGCCCCAGCATTTT. Combining the CDR3 with reference TRBV28 and TRBJ1-5 gives the whole variable domain DVKVTQSSRYLVKRTGEKVFLECVQDMDHENMFWYRQDPGLGLRLIYFSYDVKMKEKGDIPEGYSVSREKKERFSLILESASTNQTSMYLCASRLDRNQPQHFGDGTRLSIL.